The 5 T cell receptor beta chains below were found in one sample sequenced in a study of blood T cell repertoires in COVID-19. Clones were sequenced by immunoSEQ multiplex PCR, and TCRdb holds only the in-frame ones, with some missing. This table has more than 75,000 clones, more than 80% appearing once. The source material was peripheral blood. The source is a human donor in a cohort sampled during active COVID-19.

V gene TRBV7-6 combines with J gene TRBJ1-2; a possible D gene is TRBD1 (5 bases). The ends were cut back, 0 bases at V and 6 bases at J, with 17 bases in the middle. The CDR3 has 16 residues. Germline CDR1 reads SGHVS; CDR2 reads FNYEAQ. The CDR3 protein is CASSLAGPKAGDGYTF. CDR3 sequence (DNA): TGTGCCAGCAGCTTAGCGGGACCCAAAGCGGGGGATGGCTACACCTTC. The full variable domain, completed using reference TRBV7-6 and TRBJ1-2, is GAGVSQSPRYKVTKRGQDVALRCDPISGHVSLYWYRQALGQGPEFLTYFNYEAQQDKSGLPNDRFSAERPEGSISTLTIQRTEQRDSAMYRCASSLAGPKAGDGYTFGSGTRLTVV.

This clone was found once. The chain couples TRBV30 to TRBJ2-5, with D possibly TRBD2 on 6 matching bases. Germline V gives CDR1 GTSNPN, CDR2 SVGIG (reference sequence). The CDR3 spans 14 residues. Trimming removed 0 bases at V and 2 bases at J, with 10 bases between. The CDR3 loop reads CAWSVGLTQETQYF. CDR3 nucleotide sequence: TGTGCCTGGAGTGTTGGACTAACTCAAGAGACCCAGTACTTC.

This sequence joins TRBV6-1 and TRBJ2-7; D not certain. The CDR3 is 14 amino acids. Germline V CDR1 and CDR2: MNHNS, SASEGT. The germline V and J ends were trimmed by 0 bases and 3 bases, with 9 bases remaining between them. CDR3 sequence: CASSEAQMLYEQYF. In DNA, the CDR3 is TGTGCCAGCAGTGAAGCCCAGATGCTCTACGAGCAGTACTTC.

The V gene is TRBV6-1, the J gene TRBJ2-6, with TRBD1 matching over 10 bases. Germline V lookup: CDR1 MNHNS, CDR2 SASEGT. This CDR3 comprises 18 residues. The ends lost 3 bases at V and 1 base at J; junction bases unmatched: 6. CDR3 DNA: TGTGCCAGCAGTGATCGCGGGACAGGGGCATCTGGGGCCAACGTCCTGACTTTC. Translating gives CASSDRGTGASGANVLTF.

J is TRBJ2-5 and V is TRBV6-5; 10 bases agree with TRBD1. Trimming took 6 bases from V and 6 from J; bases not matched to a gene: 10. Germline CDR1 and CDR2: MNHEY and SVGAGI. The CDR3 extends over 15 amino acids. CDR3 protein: CASRVGTGERKTQYF. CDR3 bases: TGTGCCAGCAGAGTGGGGACAGGGGAAAGGAAGACCCAGTACTTC.